The TCR beta chain described here comes from a study of shared clonotypes between healthy human individuals. Whole-study findings and limits: On the whole, naive subsets had larger estimated richness than memory subsets had. Shared clonotypes across all four donors exceeded non-shared ones in generation probability.

This clone was detected once. The antigen remains unidentified. At the DNA level, this CDR3 is encoded by other sequences in the same sample as well. This table comes from immunoSEQ multiplex PCR, and its TCRdb copy is limited to in-frame clones, with some not included. The table records about 1,800,000 clones, approximately 94% of them present only once. Naive CD8 cells comprised CD45RO-negative, CCR7-positively selected cells, excluding terminally differentiated effector memory CD45RA+ cells. Germline V gene lookup returns CDR1 MNHEY and CDR2 SVGAGI. The ends lost 4 bases at V and 6 bases at J; junction bases unmatched: 6. CDR3 length: 14 amino acids.

The source is a man between 18 and 35 years old in good health. The chain carries TRBV6-5 and TRBJ2-1; the match to TRBD2 covers 7 bases. Sequencing was done on a sample of naive CD8+ T cells sorted from blood. CDR3 nucleotide sequence: TGTGCCAGCAGTTTAGCGGGTGGCCTCAATGAGCAGTTCTTC. This sequence encodes CASSLAGGLNEQFF.